Presented here are 15 T cell receptor beta chains from one specimen sequenced in a study of blood T cells in healthy people across ages. Using a J-beta primer mix together with a sample-barcoded 5' primer, a second PCR was run for 7 to 11 cycles. MiXCR, run by TCRdb on the 5' RACE reads, gives a single entry per CDR3 protein. Here the sample spans about 1.6 million distinct CDR3 sequences, about 35% being singletons. The specimen was blood. These receptor sequences come from a woman in her twenties or thirties in good health.

The chain is built from TRBV7-2 and TRBJ1-2; D ambiguous. The CDR3 extends over 15 amino acids. V shed 1 base and J shed 3 bases, with 12 bases lying between them. CDR1 and CDR2 (germline): SGHTA, FQGNSA. The CDR3 region is CASSLGAKFYYGYTF. The DNA of the CDR3 is TGTGCCAGCAGCTTAGGGGCAAAGTTCTACTATGGCTACACCTTC. Complete variable domain (other parts from reference TRBV7-2 and TRBJ1-2): GAGVSQSPSNKVTEKGKDVELRCDPISGHTALYWYRQSLGQGLEFLIYFQGNSAPDKSGLPSDRFSAERTGGSVSTLTIQRTQQEDSAVYLCASSLGAKFYYGYTFGSGTRLTVV.

This chain uses TRBV7-2 with TRBJ2-1; the match to TRBD2 covers 13 bases. TRBJ2-7 matches the DNA end more closely, so the J call is doubtful. Germline CDR1 and CDR2: SGHTA and FQGNSA. The CDR3 spans 16 residues. CDR3 sequence: CASSELAGGSYNEQYF. The CDR3, as DNA: TGTGCCAGCAGCGAACTAGCGGGAGGGTCCTACAATGAGCAGTACTTC.

The sample holds a few counts of this clonotype. The rearrangement joins TRBV27 to TRBJ2-4, with D uncertain. Germline lookup yields CDR1 MNHEY and CDR2 SMNVEV (reference sequence). CDR3 length: 11 amino acids. V lost 3 bases, J lost 8 bases, and 5 bases lay in between. CDR3 nucleotides: TGTGCCAGCAGTTTTTCGGACATTCAGTACTTC. This codes for CASSFSDIQYF.

V is TRBV27 and J is TRBJ2-3; D possibly corresponds to TRBD1 (6 bases). V was clipped by 6 bases and J by 3 bases, with 19 bases between them. The CDR3 is 16 amino acids. Looked up from germline, CDR1 is MNHEY and CDR2 is SMNVEV (reference sequence). For the CDR3, the DNA is TGTGCCAGCAGGCGACAGGCTGCAGGACGGACAGATACGCAGTATTTT. This sequence encodes CASRRQAAGRTDTQYF.

J is TRBJ2-7 and V is TRBV30; 7 bases line up with TRBD2. The CDR3 sequence is 13 residues long. From germline, CDR1 is GTSNPN and CDR2 SVGIG (reference sequence). The junction had 11 bases not matched to a gene; V was cut back by 7 bases and J by 5 bases. The CDR3 sequence: CALAGEKWNEQYF. CDR3 nucleotides: TGTGCCTTGGCGGGGGAGAAATGGAACGAGCAGTACTTC.

The chain links TRBV3-1 to TRBJ2-5, with 8 positions matching TRBD1. The J call is uncertain, as TRBJ2-7 better fits the DNA end. Germline CDR1 and CDR2: LGHDT and YNNKEL (reference sequence). There are 14 residues in the CDR3. DNA for the CDR3: TGTGCCAGCAGCCATCGACAGGGGTTTGGCGAGCAGTACTTC. It translates to CASSHRQGFGEQYF.

The sample holds a few counts of this clonotype. DNA of the CDR3: TGTGCCAGCAGCACCCCTAAGGGAGCTAATGAAAAACTGTTTTTT. Amino acid sequence: CASSTPKGANEKLFF. This chain links TRBV5-5 with TRBJ1-4; D ambiguous. V was cut by 4 bases and J by 3 bases, with 13 bases left in between. From germline, CDR1 is SGHKS and CDR2 YYEKEE (reference sequence). There are 15 residues in the CDR3.

On this clonotype itself: The germline gene is not matched at one end of the junction; a read error may be the cause. The rearrangement links TRBV7-2 to TRBJ2-1; D call uncertain. CDR3 length: 13 amino acids. Germline V gene data show CDR1 as SGHTA and CDR2 as FQGNSA. The DNA for the CDR3 is TGTGTCAGCAGCTCCCGACCATTCAATGAGCAGTTCTTC. Translating gives CVSSSRPFNEQFF.

This clonotype was recorded a few times. The chain employs TRBV27 and TRBJ2-7; no reliable D call. Trimming took off 3 bases at V and 3 bases at J, with 9 bases between the two ends. The V gene's germline CDR1 is MNHEY and CDR2 SMNVEV (reference sequence). CDR3 size: 13 residues. The DNA for the CDR3 is TGTGCCAGCAGTTTTAGTAACCACTACGAGCAGTACTTC. Residues: CASSFSNHYEQYF.

The gene calls are TRBV3-1 and TRBJ2-1; TRBD2 might be the D (6 bases). V was trimmed by 1 base and J by 9 bases, leaving 16 bases between them. In germline, CDR1 is LGHDT, CDR2 YNNKEL (reference sequence). This CDR3 has 15 residues. CDR3 sequence reads: CASSQGRERGSEQFF. Here the CDR3 DNA reads TGTGCCAGCAGCCAAGGTCGGGAGCGAGGAAGTGAGCAGTTCTTC.

The CDR3 is CATGGTSGPPSEQFF. For the CDR3, the DNA is TGTGCCACAGGGGGAACTAGCGGCCCCCCCAGCGAGCAGTTCTTC. V and J are TRBV7-2 and TRBJ2-1; possible D gene TRBD2, 8 bases. The germline gives CDR1 SGHTA, CDR2 FQGNSA. Trimming pared 10 bases from V and 10 bases from J, leaving 26 bases between. This CDR3 region has 15 residues.

This chain joins TRBV18 and TRBJ2-7; 7 nucleotides agree with TRBD1. Germline-derived CDR1 and CDR2 are KGHSH and LQKENI. The CDR3 is made up of 14 amino acids. Trimming cost V 3 bases and J 2 bases; bases outside gene matches: 4. CDR3 nucleotide sequence: TGTGCCAGCTCACCTACAGGGGCTCCCTACGAGCAGTACTTC. Translated, it gives CASSPTGAPYEQYF.

This clonotype was counted at least ten times. CDR3 sequence: CASSLAPAGATQETQYF. The CDR3 DNA reads as TGTGCCAGCAGCTTAGCTCCAGCGGGGGCCACCCAAGAGACCCAGTACTTC. The chain has TRBV13 and TRBJ2-5; 8 bases are shared with TRBD2. The CDR3 runs to 17 residues. Trimming took 1 base from V and 1 from J; bases not matched to a gene: 8. Germline assignment: CDR1 PRHDT and CDR2 FYEKMQ (reference sequence).

The chain combines TRBV20-1 with TRBJ2-7; D ambiguous. This CDR3 has 14 residues. Germline CDR1 and CDR2: DFQATT and SNEGSKA (reference sequence). V lost 2 bases, J lost 1 base, and 12 bases lay in between. The CDR3 is CSARLSRSSYEQYF. The CDR3 nucleotides are TGCAGTGCTAGACTTAGCAGGAGTTCCTACGAGCAGTACTTC.

In this sample, this clonotype turned up a few times. The gene calls are TRBV9 and TRBJ1-2, with a possible D match to TRBD1 (5 bases). V lost 4 bases to trimming and J lost 2 bases, with 18 bases between them. The CDR3 loop spans 16 amino acids. The germline V gene encodes CDR1 SGDLS and CDR2 YYNGEE. In nucleotides, the CDR3 is TGTGCCAGCAGCCCCGGCGGGCAGGGACTAAACTATGGCTACACCTTC. Translated: CASSPGGQGLNYGYTF.